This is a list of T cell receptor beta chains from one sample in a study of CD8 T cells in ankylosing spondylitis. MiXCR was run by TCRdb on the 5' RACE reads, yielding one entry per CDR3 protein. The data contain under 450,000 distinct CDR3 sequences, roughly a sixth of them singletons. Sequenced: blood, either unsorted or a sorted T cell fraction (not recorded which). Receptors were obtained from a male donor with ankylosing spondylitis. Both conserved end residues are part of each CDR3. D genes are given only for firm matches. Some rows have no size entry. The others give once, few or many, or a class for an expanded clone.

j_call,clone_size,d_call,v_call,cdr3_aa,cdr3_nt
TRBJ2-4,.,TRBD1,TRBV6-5,CASSSGTGGNIQYF,TGTGCCAGCAGTTCGGGGACAGGGGGAAACATTCAGTACTTC
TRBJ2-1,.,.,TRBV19,CASNGQPLSYNEQFF,TGTGCCAGCAATGGACAGCCACTATCCTACAATGAGCAGTTCTTC
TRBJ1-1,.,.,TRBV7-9,CASSAFGGGDGTEAFF,TGTGCCAGCAGCGCCTTTGGGGGGGGAGACGGCACTGAAGCTTTCTTT
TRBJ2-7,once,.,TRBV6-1,CASSGLSTYEQYF,TGTGCCAGCAGCGGACTGTCAACCTACGAGCAGTACTTC
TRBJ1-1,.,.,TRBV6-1,CASKDLRIGNTEAFF,TGTGCCAGCAAGGATTTGAGGATCGGGAACACTGAAGCTTTCTTT
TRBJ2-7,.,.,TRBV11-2,CASTQAEGEQYF,TGTGCCAGCACCCAGGCGGAAGGGGAGCAGTACTTC
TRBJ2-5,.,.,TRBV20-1,CSATRGRSPETQYF,TGCAGTGCTACCCGGGGGCGGAGCCCAGAGACCCAGTACTTC
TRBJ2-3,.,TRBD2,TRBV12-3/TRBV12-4,CTSSLGLAGNLILTDTQYF,TGTACCAGCAGTTTAGGGCTAGCGGGTAATCTGATTCTCACAGATACGCAGTATTTT
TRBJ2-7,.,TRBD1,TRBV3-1,CASSHGTGDSEQYF,TGTGCCAGCAGCCATGGGACAGGGGACTCCGAGCAGTACTTC
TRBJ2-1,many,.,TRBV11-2,CASTRVWERSYNEQFF,TGTGCCAGCACCAGAGTGTGGGAGCGGTCCTACAATGAGCAGTTCTTC
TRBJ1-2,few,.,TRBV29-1,CSVSGGYTF,TGCAGCGTGTCCGGAGGCTACACCTTC
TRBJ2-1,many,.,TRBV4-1,CASSQVRVTYNEQFF,TGCGCCAGCAGCCAAGTACGAGTTACCTACAATGAGCAGTTCTTC
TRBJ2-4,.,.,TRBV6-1,CASSKDQPGQHIQYF,TGTGCCAGCAGTAAGGACCAACCAGGACAACACATTCAGTACTTC
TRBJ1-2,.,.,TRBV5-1,CASSLSTYYGYTF,TGCGCCAGCAGCTTAAGCACGTACTATGGCTACACCTTC
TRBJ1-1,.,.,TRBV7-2,CASSDWAPRTEAFF,TGTGCCAGCAGCGACTGGGCGCCGCGCACTGAAGCTTTCTTT
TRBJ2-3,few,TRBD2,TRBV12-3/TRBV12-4,CASTATSGGTDTQYF,TGTGCCAGCACCGCGACTAGCGGGGGTACAGATACGCAGTATTTT
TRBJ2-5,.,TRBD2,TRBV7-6,CASSLLAGGKGETQYF,TGTGCCAGCAGCCTACTAGCGGGGGGCAAGGGGGAGACCCAGTACTTC
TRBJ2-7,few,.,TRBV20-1,CSARDPPREQYF,TGCAGTGCTAGAGATCCGCCAAGAGAGCAGTACTTC
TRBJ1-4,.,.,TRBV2,CASSSQGNPTNEKLFF,TGTGCCAGCAGCTCCCAGGGGAACCCAACTAATGAAAAACTGTTTTTT
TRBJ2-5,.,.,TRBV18,CASSPGVAETQYF,TGTGCCAGCTCACCGGGGGTTGCAGAGACCCAGTACTTC
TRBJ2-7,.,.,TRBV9,CASSVSPDSYEQYF,TGTGCCAGCAGCGTCTCTCCAGACTCCTACGAGCAGTACTTC
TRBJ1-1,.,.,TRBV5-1,CASSNDRNTEAFF,TGCGCCAGCAGCAATGACAGGAACACTGAAGCTTTCTTT
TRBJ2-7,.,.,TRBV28,CASTPLTLLEQYF,TGTGCCAGCACCCCCCTGACCCTCCTGGAGCAGTACTTC
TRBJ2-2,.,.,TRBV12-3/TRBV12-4,CASRPGLNTGELFF,TGTGCCAGCAGACCCGGACTTAACACCGGGGAGCTGTTTTTT
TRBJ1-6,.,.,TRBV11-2,CASSSMPRGGVSPLHF,TGTGCCAGCAGCTCAATGCCCCGGGGGGGAGTATCACCCCTCCACTTT
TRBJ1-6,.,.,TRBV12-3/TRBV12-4,CASSPDPTVGSPLHF,TGTGCCAGCAGCCCAGACCCTACGGTGGGTTCACCCCTCCACTTT
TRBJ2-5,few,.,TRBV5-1,CASSSSLGARSETHYQETQYF,TGCGCCAGCAGCTCCTCTCTCGGGGCGAGGTCCGAGACCCACTACCAAGAGACCCAGTACTTC
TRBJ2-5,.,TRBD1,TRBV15,CATSPRDRGLETQYF,TGTGCCACCAGCCCTCGGGACAGGGGGTTGGAGACCCAGTACTTC
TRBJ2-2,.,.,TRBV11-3,CASSRDRIGELFF,TGTGCCAGCAGCCGCGACAGGATCGGGGAGCTGTTTTTT
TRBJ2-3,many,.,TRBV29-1,CSLTNPASDTQYF,TGCAGCCTAACTAACCCAGCGTCAGATACGCAGTATTTT
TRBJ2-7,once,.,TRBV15,CATSKGGHEQYF,TGTGCCACCAGCAAGGGGGGCCACGAGCAGTACTTC
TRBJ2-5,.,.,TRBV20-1,CSARATGTQYF,TGCAGTGCTAGAGCCACGGGGACCCAGTACTTC
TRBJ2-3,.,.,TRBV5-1,CASSLGALTQYF,TGCGCCAGCAGCTTGGGCGCGTTGACGCAGTATTTT
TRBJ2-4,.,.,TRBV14,CASSQDRARADIQYF,TGTGCCAGCAGCCAAGATCGGGCCAGGGCGGACATTCAGTACTTC
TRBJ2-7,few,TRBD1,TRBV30,CAWSSGTGFYEQYF,TGTGCCTGGTCCTCCGGGACAGGGTTCTACGAGCAGTACTTC
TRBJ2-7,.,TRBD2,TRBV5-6,CASSLTSGRREQYF,TGTGCCAGCAGCTTGACTAGCGGGAGGCGAGAGCAGTACTTC
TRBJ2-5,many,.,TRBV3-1,CASSQSETQYF,TGTGCCAGCAGCCAAAGCGAGACCCAGTACTTC